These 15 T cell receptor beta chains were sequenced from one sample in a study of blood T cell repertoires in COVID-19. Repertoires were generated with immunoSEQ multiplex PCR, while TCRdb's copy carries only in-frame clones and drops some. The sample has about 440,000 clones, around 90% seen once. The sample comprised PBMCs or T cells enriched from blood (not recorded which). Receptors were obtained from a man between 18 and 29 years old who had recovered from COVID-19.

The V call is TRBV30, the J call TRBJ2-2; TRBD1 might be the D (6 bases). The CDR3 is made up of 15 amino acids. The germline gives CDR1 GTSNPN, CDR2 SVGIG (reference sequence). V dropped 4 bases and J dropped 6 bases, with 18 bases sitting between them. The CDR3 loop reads CAWNFGGHSSGELFF. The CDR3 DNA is TGTGCCTGGAATTTTGGGGGACATAGCTCCGGGGAGCTGTTTTTT.

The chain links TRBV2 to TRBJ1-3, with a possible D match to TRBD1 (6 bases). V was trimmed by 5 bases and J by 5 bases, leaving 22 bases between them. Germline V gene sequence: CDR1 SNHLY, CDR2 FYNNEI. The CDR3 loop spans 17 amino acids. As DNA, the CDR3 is TGTGCCAGCAGTCCAACCTTTTCCGGACAGTTTAGAAACACCATATATTTT. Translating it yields CASSPTFSGQFRNTIYF.

The CDR3 region is CASSPGGTSGNTIYF. The CDR3 DNA reads as TGTGCCAGCAGCCCAGGGGGAACCTCTGGAAACACCATATATTTT. The rearrangement joins TRBV5-4 to TRBJ1-3, with TRBD1 identical over 7 bases. CDR1 is SGHNT, CDR2 YYREEE, per germline (reference sequence). After removal of 4 bases from V and 0 bases from J, the junction contained 4 bases not matched to a gene. This CDR3 is 15 amino acids long.

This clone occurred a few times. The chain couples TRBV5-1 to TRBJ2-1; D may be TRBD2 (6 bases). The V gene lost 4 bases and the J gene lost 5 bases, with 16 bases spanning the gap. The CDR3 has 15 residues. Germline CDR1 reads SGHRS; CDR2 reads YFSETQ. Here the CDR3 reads CASSVLAGSHNEQFF. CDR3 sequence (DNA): TGCGCCAGCAGCGTACTAGCTGGGTCCCACAATGAGCAGTTCTTC.

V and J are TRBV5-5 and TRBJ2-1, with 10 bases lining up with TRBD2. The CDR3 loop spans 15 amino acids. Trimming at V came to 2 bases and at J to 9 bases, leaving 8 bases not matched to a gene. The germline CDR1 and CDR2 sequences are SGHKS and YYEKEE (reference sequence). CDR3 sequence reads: CASSFYSSGSFEQFF. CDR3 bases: TGTGCCAGCAGCTTTTATTCTAGCGGGAGCTTTGAGCAGTTCTTC. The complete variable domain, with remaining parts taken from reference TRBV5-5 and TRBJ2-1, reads DAGVTQSPTHLIKTRGQQVTLRCSPISGHKSVSWYQQVLGQGPQFIFQYYEKEERGRGNFPDRFSARQFPNYSSELNVNALLLGDSALYLCASSFYSSGSFEQFFGPGTRLTVL.

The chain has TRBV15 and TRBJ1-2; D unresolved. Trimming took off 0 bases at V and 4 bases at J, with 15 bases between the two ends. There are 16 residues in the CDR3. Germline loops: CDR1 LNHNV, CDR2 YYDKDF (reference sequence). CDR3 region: CATSRDLAGLGYGYTF. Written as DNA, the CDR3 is TGTGCCACCAGCAGAGATCTGGCAGGCCTCGGCTATGGCTACACCTTC. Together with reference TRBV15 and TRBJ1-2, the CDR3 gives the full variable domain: DAMVIQNPRYQVTQFGKPVTLSCSQTLNHNVMYWYQQKSSQAPKLLFHYYDKDFNNEADTPDNFQSRRPNTSFCFLDIRSPGLGDTAMYLCATSRDLAGLGYGYTFGSGTRLTVV.

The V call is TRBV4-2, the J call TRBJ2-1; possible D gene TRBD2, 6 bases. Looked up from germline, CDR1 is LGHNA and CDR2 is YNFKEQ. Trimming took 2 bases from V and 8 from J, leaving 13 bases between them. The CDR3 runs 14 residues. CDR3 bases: TGTGCCAGCAGCCAAACGCTAGCGTCGGATGAGCAGTTCTTC. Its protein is CASSQTLASDEQFF.

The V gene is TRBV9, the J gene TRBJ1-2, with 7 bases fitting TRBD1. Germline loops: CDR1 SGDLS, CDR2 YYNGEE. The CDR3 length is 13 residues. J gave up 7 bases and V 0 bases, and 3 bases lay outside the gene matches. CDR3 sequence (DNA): TGTGCCAGCAGCGTAGATCACAGGGGTGGCTACACCTTC. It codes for CASSVDHRGGYTF.

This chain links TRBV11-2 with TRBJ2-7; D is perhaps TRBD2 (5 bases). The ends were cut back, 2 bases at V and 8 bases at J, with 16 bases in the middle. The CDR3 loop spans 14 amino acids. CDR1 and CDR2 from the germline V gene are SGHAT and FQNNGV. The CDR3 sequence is CASSLIIEGLQQYF. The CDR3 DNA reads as TGTGCCAGCAGCTTAATTATCGAGGGCTTGCAGCAGTACTTC. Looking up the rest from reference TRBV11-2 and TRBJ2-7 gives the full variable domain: EAGVAQSPRYKIIEKRQSVAFWCNPISGHATLYWYQQILGQGPKLLIQFQNNGVVDDSQLPKDRFSAERLKGVDSTLKIQPAKLEDSAVYLCASSLIIEGLQQYFGPGTRLTVT.

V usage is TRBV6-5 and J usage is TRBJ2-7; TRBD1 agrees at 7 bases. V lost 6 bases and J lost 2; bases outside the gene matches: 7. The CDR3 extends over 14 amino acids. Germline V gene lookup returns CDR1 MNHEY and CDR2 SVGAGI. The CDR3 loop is CASRHGDRTYEQYF. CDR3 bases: TGTGCCAGCAGGCATGGGGACAGAACCTACGAGCAGTACTTC.

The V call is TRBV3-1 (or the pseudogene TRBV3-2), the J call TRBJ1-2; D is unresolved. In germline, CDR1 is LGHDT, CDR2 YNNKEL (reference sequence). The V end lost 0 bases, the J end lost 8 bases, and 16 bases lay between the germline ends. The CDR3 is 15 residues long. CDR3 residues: CASSQDLGKKRGYTF. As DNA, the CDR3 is TGTGCCAGCAGCCAAGATCTCGGCAAAAAGCGGGGCTACACCTTC.

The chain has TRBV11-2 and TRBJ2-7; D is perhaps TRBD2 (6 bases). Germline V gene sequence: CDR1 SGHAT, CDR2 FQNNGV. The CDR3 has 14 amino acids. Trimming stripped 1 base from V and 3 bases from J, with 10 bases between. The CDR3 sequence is CASSLAGLRYEQYF. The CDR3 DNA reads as TGTGCCAGCAGCTTAGCGGGACTGCGCTACGAGCAGTACTTC.

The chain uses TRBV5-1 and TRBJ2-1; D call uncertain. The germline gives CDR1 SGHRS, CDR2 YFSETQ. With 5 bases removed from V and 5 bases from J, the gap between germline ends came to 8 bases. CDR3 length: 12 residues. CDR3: CASRPSNNEQFF. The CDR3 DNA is TGCGCCAGCAGGCCCAGTAACAATGAGCAGTTCTTC. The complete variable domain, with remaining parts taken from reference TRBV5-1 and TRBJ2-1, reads KAGVTQTPRYLIKTRGQQVTLSCSPISGHRSVSWYQQTPGQGLQFLFEYFSETQRNKGNFPGRFSGRQFSNSRSEMNVSTLELGDSALYLCASRPSNNEQFFGPGTRLTVL.

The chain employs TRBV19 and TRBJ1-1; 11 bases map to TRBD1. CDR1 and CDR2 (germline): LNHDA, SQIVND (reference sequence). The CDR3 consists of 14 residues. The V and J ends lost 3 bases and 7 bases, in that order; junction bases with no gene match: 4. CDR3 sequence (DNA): TGTGCCAGTAGTATTGGGACAGGGGGAGGTGAAGCTTTCTTT. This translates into CASSIGTGGGEAFF.

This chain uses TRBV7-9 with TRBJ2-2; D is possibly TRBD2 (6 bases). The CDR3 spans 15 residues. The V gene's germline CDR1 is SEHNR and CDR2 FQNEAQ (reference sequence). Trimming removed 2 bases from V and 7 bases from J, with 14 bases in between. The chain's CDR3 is CASSLIGGTGGELFF. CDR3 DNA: TGTGCCAGCAGCTTAATCGGCGGGACGGGCGGGGAGCTGTTTTTT.